The 29 T cell receptor beta chains presented below share a single source sample, sequenced in a study of T-cell reconstitution after alpha-beta-depleted transplantation in children. It was with unique molecular identifiers that the TCRbeta library was prepared. TCRdb reanalysed the PCR reads using MiXCR and keeps one entry per CDR3 protein. The sample has about 610,000 distinct CDR3 sequences, more than 9% seen once; the top ten hold 4% to 5%. The sample consisted of PBMCs from the stem cell graft donor, taken from the stem cell graft. The origin of the receptors is a human donor who donated a stem cell graft to a child with acute myeloid leukemia.

Points on this clonotype: A much larger clone lies one base from this, so it may be a read error. This CDR3 is missing its conserved last phenylalanine or tryptophan, likely due to a read error. The rearrangement links TRBV5-1 to TRBJ2-1, with D perhaps TRBD2 (5 bases). Germline V lookup: CDR1 SGHRS, CDR2 YFSETQ. The CDR3 runs to 14 residues. V was pared by 0 bases and J by 8 bases, with 12 bases between. The chain's CDR3 is CASSLVGNGDEQFV. CDR3 bases: TGCGCCAGCAGCTTGGTCGGGAACGGCGATGAGCAGTTCGTC.

This clonotype was counted many times. The chain combines TRBV5-1 with TRBJ2-2; D might be TRBD2 (6 bases). The V and J ends lost 10 bases and 3 bases respectively, with 16 bases between them. The CDR3 sequence is 14 residues long. Germline V CDR1 and CDR2: SGHRS, YFSETQ. The CDR3 loop is CAARRRADTGELFF. The CDR3 DNA is TGCGCCGCCCGTAGGAGGGCCGACACCGGGGAGCTGTTTTTT.

This clonotype has at least ten counts. The chain couples TRBV7-2 to TRBJ1-5; no definite D call. V was pared by 0 bases and J by 9 bases, with 6 bases between. CDR1 SGHTA and CDR2 FQGNSA come from the germline V gene. The CDR3 contains 12 residues. CDR3 sequence (DNA): TGTGCCAGCAGCTTAGCCCTACTGCCCCAGCATTTT. Translated: CASSLALLPQHF.

Ten or more counts support this clonotype. The chain couples TRBV28 to TRBJ1-5; D unclear. CDR3 length: 13 residues. Germline CDR1 and CDR2: MDHEN and SYDVKM. The V end was cut by 6 bases, the J end by 2 bases, with 8 bases between. Written as DNA, the CDR3 is TGTGCCAGCAGGTGGGCCGGCAATCAGCCCCAGCATTTT. It specifies CASRWAGNQPQHF.

This clonotype was seen many times. V gene TRBV27 combines with J gene TRBJ2-3, with TRBD2 identical over 8 bases. The trim removed 3 bases at V and 2 bases at J, leaving 1 base unmatched. The germline V gene has CDR1 MNHEY and CDR2 SMNVEV (reference sequence). The CDR3 covers 14 residues. The CDR3 is CASSFGGDTDTQYF. CDR3 DNA: TGTGCCAGCAGTTTCGGGGGGGACACAGATACGCAGTATTTT.

This chain joins TRBV2 and TRBJ2-5, with TRBD2 identical over 7 bases. The CDR3 is made up of 13 amino acids. Germline V CDR1 and CDR2: SNHLY, FYNNEI. J lost 5 bases, V lost 7 bases, and 7 bases had no gene match. CDR3 nucleotides: TGTGCCAGCACCACTGGGGGGGTGGAGACCCAGTACTTC. Its protein is CASTTGGVETQYF.

This clonotype was seen repeatedly, ten times or more. V usage is TRBV6-6 and J usage is TRBJ2-3; no firm D call. From germline, CDR1 is MNHNY and CDR2 SVGAGI (reference sequence). V lost 7 bases, J lost 0 bases, and 5 bases lay in between. The CDR3 loop spans 12 amino acids. CDR3 nucleotides: TGTGCCAGCACCCCTAGCACAGATACGCAGTATTTT. Its protein is CASTPSTDTQYF.

This clonotype was seen a few times. V is TRBV29-1 and J is TRBJ1-3, with D possibly matching TRBD1 (6 bases). V lost 7 bases and J 3 bases, leaving 13 bases between the germline ends. The CDR3 loop spans 13 amino acids. Germline CDR1 is SQVTM and CDR2 is ANQGSEA. The CDR3 sequence: CSAAGQIGNTIYF. The CDR3 bases are TGCAGCGCCGCCGGACAGATTGGAAACACCATATATTTT.

This clonotype was observed a few times. V usage is TRBV20-1 and J usage is TRBJ2-7, with TRBD1 identical over 7 bases. The CDR3 is 14 amino acids. Germline V CDR1 and CDR2: DFQATT, SNEGSKA (reference sequence). Trimming at V came to 0 bases and at J to 4 bases, leaving 6 bases not matched to a gene. The CDR3: CSAREVGGGYEQYF. In nucleotides, the CDR3 is TGCAGTGCTAGAGAGGTAGGGGGCGGGTACGAGCAGTACTTC.

The J gene is TRBJ1-1, the V gene TRBV12-3 or TRBV12-4; 7 nucleotides match TRBD1. The CDR3 is 15 residues long. Trimming cost V 3 bases and J 1 base; bases outside gene matches: 5. CDR3 bases: TGTGCCAGCAGTTTCCTGGGACAGCCGAACACTGAAGCTTTCTTT. Residues: CASSFLGQPNTEAFF.

This clonotype was counted at least ten times. The rearrangement uses TRBV5-1 and TRBJ2-3; the match to TRBD2 covers 8 bases. V shed 4 bases and J 2 bases; nucleotides not matched to a gene: 9. Germline V CDR1 and CDR2: SGHRS, YFSETQ. The CDR3 runs 16 residues. The DNA of the CDR3 is TGCGCCAGCAGCCCTGCCCTACTAGCGGACACAGATACGCAGTATTTT. As protein: CASSPALLADTDTQYF.

V is TRBV7-6 and J is TRBJ2-1, with 10 positions matching TRBD2. The CDR3 consists of 17 residues. The germline gives CDR1 SGHVS, CDR2 FNYEAQ. With 5 bases clipped from V and 0 bases from J, the junction kept 7 bases outside the gene matches. The CDR3 nucleotides are TGTGCCAGCAGCCCTAGCGGGGGAAGTAGCTCCTACAATGAGCAGTTCTTC. Protein product: CASSPSGGSSSYNEQFF. Filled out from reference TRBV7-6 and TRBJ2-1, the complete variable domain reads GAGVSQSPRYKVTKRGQDVALRCDPISGHVSLYWYRQALGQGPEFLTYFNYEAQQDKSGLPNDRFSAERPEGSISTLTIQRTEQRDSAMYRCASSPSGGSSSYNEQFFGPGTRLTVL.

In its sample, this clonotype was seen a few times. This CDR3 is CASSYGDRANYGYTF. The CDR3, as DNA: TGTGCCAGCAGTTATGGGGACAGGGCTAACTATGGCTACACCTTC. The chain carries TRBV12-3 or TRBV12-4 and TRBJ1-2; 9 bases are a match to TRBD1. The V segment lost 4 bases and the J segment 0 bases; nucleotides outside the gene matches: 3. This CDR3 comprises 15 residues.

This clonotype was recorded a few times. V and J are TRBV20-1 and TRBJ2-3, with 9 nucleotides matching TRBD2. This CDR3 spans 17 amino acids. The V and J ends lost 4 bases and 1 base, in that order; junction bases with no gene match: 12. The germline V gene encodes CDR1 DFQATT and CDR2 SNEGSKA (reference sequence). The CDR3 DNA is TGCAGTGCTAAGGATAGCGGGAGTCACGGGGGCACAGATACGCAGTATTTT. Protein sequence: CSAKDSGSHGGTDTQYF.

The chain is built from TRBV28 and TRBJ1-3; weak D call: TRBD1 (6 bases). V gave up 3 bases and J gave up 0 bases, with 18 bases separating them. CDR3 size: 18 residues. CDR1 MDHEN and CDR2 SYDVKM come from the germline V gene. CDR3 residues: CASSLELFLGASGNTIYF. CDR3 DNA: TGTGCCAGCAGTTTGGAACTGTTTTTGGGGGCCTCTGGAAACACCATATATTTT. Variable domain in full (rest from reference TRBV28 and TRBJ1-3): DVKVTQSSRYLVKRTGEKVFLECVQDMDHENMFWYRQDPGLGLRLIYFSYDVKMKEKGDIPEGYSVSREKKERFSLILESASTNQTSMYLCASSLELFLGASGNTIYFGEGSWLTVV.

This clonotype appeared a few times. V gene TRBV7-2 combines with J gene TRBJ2-3; 7 bases agree with TRBD2. Germline-derived CDR1 and CDR2 are SGHTA and FQGNSA. Unmatched junction bases numbered 5, after V lost 5 bases and J lost 3 bases. The CDR3 covers 14 residues. In DNA, the CDR3 is TGTGCCAGCAGCCTTACTAGCGAGACAGATACGCAGTATTTT. Translating gives CASSLTSETDTQYF.

The rearrangement links TRBV2 to TRBJ2-7, with 8 bases fitting TRBD2. Germline CDR1 is SNHLY and CDR2 is FYNNEI. The CDR3 is made up of 14 amino acids. The ends lost 6 bases at V and 2 bases at J; junction bases unmatched: 6. The CDR3, as DNA: TGTGCCAGCAGCCCACGGGGACTAGCCTACGAGCAGTACTTC. Amino acids: CASSPRGLAYEQYF.

Many counts were recorded for this clonotype. V and J are TRBV5-1 and TRBJ1-4; no firm D call. The CDR3 sequence is 14 residues long. V lost 2 bases and J lost 8, with 13 bases in between. Germline loops: CDR1 SGHRS, CDR2 YFSETQ. The CDR3 DNA follows: TGCGCCAGCAGCTTCGGCATTGGAAAAGAAAAACTGTTTTTT. It specifies CASSFGIGKEKLFF.

This clonotype was observed many times. The chain uses TRBV12-3 or TRBV12-4 and TRBJ2-1, with D unresolved. This CDR3 is built from 13 residues. The V end lost 3 bases, the J end lost 3 bases, and 6 bases lay between the germline ends. The CDR3 region has the DNA TGTGCCAGCAGTTTGGAGCTCTACAATGAGCAGTTCTTC. It translates to CASSLELYNEQFF.

This chain connects TRBV20-1 to TRBJ2-5; D may be TRBD1 or TRBD2 (6 bases each). The V end lost 6 bases, the J end lost 2 bases, and 19 bases lay between the germline ends. Germline V gene data show CDR1 as DFQATT and CDR2 as SNEGSKA (reference sequence). This CDR3 is 15 amino acids long. The CDR3 is CSAFSGAPSQETQYF. The CDR3 nucleotides read TGCAGTGCCTTCTCGGGGGCGCCGTCACAAGAGACCCAGTACTTC.

The table lists this clonotype with a few counts. The V gene is TRBV7-9, the J gene TRBJ1-6, with unresolved D. Germline CDR1 and CDR2: SEHNR and FQNEAQ (reference sequence). There are 12 residues in the CDR3. The ends were cut back, 1 base at V and 14 bases at J, with 9 bases in the middle. This chain's CDR3 is CASSLGESTLHF. In DNA form, the CDR3 reads TGTGCCAGCAGCTTAGGGGAGAGCACCCTCCACTTT.

This clonotype was found a few times. The gene calls are TRBV25-1 and TRBJ2-5; the D gene could be TRBD1 or TRBD2 (5 bases each). Germline values: CDR1 MGHDK, CDR2 SYGVNS. This CDR3 region has 18 residues. V shed 1 base and J shed 4 bases, with 22 bases lying between them. The CDR3 sequence is CASSESQGGPAGAETQYF. CDR3 coding DNA: TGTGCCAGCAGTGAATCCCAAGGTGGTCCGGCCGGGGCAGAGACCCAGTACTTC. Full variable domain (missing parts from reference TRBV25-1 and TRBJ2-5): EADIYQTPRYLVIGTGKKITLECSQTMGHDKMYWYQQDPGMELHLIHYSYGVNSTEKGDLSSESTVSRIRTEHFPLTLESARPSHTSQYLCASSESQGGPAGAETQYFGPGTRLLVL.

CDR3 in amino acids: CASTAGPKEQFF. Written as DNA, the CDR3 is TGTGCCAGCACGGCCGGGCCAAAGGAGCAGTTCTTC. The rearrangement joins TRBV2 to TRBJ2-1; D is unresolved. This CDR3 region has 12 residues. CDR1 is SNHLY and CDR2 is FYNNEI in the germline V gene. Trimming removed 7 bases from V and 10 bases from J, with 14 bases in between. Drawing the rest from reference TRBV2 and TRBJ2-1, the complete variable domain is EPEVTQTPSHQVTQMGQEVILRCVPISNHLYFYWYRQILGQKVEFLVSFYNNEISEKSEIFDDQFSVERPDGSNFTLKIRSTKLEDSAMYFCASTAGPKEQFFGPGTRLTVL.

There are a few counts of this clonotype. The V call is TRBV2, the J call TRBJ1-4; 7 bases line up with TRBD1. The CDR3 runs to 14 residues. V lost 4 bases to trimming and J lost 5 bases; unmatched junction nucleotides: 4. Per the germline V gene, CDR1 is SNHLY and CDR2 is FYNNEI. The CDR3 here is CASSAGQSNEKLFF. CDR3 DNA sequence: TGTGCCAGCAGTGCGGGACAGTCAAATGAAAAACTGTTTTTT.

The chain combines TRBV12-3 or TRBV12-4 with TRBJ2-5; D may match TRBD1 or TRBD2 (5 bases each). The CDR3 sequence is 15 residues long. V lost 3 bases to trimming and J lost 5 bases, with 16 bases between them. CDR3 protein: CASSFGGLPGETQYF. The DNA of the CDR3 is TGTGCCAGCAGTTTTGGGGGATTACCCGGCGAGACCCAGTACTTC.

The rearrangement joins TRBV6-1 to TRBJ1-1; possible D gene TRBD1, 6 bases. The CDR3 is 14 residues long. Germline CDR1 is MNHNS and CDR2 is SASEGT. V gave up 6 bases and J gave up 1 base, with 12 bases separating them. The CDR3: CASRRTGSNTEAFF. CDR3 coding DNA: TGTGCCAGCAGGCGCACAGGGTCGAACACTGAAGCTTTCTTT.

This clonotype was recorded many times. The rearrangement joins TRBV4-3 to TRBJ2-3, with 7 bases lining up with TRBD2. V lost 2 bases, J lost 1 base, and 15 bases stayed unmatched. This CDR3 spans 19 amino acids. CDR1 and CDR2 from the germline V gene are LGHNA and YSLEER. The CDR3 DNA is TGCGCCAGCAGCCAAAGTACCAGCGGCGGGAGCTCTCGCACAGATACGCAGTATTTT. As protein: CASSQSTSGGSSRTDTQYF.

J is TRBJ2-1 and V is TRBV15; D ambiguous. The V and J ends lost 5 bases and 2 bases respectively, with 13 bases between them. The CDR3 length is 15 residues. Germline lookup yields CDR1 LNHNV and CDR2 YYDKDF (reference sequence). The CDR3, as DNA: TGTGCCACCAGCCACCGGACGAGCACCTACAATGAGCAGTTCTTC. This encodes CATSHRTSTYNEQFF. Looking up the rest from reference TRBV15 and TRBJ2-1 gives the full variable domain: DAMVIQNPRYQVTQFGKPVTLSCSQTLNHNVMYWYQQKSSQAPKLLFHYYDKDFNNEADTPDNFQSRRPNTSFCFLDIRSPGLGDTAMYLCATSHRTSTYNEQFFGPGTRLTVL.

This clonotype was counted many times. The V call is TRBV27, the J call TRBJ2-1; D is possibly TRBD2 (6 bases). Per germline, CDR1 MNHEY and CDR2 SMNVEV (reference sequence). Trimming removed 8 bases from V and 0 bases from J, with 14 bases in between. There are 15 residues in the CDR3. This CDR3 is CASSPSDSSYNEQFF. CDR3 nucleotide sequence: TGTGCCAGCTCCCCTAGCGACAGCTCCTACAATGAGCAGTTCTTC.